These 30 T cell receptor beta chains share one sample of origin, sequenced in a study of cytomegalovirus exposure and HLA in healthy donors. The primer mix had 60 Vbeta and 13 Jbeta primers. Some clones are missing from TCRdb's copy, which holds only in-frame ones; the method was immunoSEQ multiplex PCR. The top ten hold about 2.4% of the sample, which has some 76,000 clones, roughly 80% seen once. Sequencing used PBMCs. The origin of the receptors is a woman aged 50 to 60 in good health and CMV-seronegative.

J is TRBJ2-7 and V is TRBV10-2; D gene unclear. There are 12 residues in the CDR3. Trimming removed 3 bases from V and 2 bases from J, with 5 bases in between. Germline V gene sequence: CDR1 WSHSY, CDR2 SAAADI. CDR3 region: CASSETAYEQYV. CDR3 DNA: TGCGCCAGCAGTGAAACAGCCTACGAGCAGTACGTC.

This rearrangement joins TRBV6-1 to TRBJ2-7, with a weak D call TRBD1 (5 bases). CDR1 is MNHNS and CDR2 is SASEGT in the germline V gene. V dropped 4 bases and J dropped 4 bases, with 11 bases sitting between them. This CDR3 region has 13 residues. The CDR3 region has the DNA TGTGCCAGCAGTGGGCCTCAGGGTTACGAGCAGTACGTC. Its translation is CASSGPQGYEQYV.

Here the CDR3 DNA reads TGTGCCAGCAGTTTGTTGACTAGCGGGAGGCCCCGAGAGACCCAGTACTTC. Protein: CASSLLTSGRPRETQYF. The chain joins TRBV28 to TRBJ2-5; 13 nucleotides agree with TRBD2. V gave up 3 bases and J gave up 4 bases; unmatched junction bases: 8. This CDR3 is built from 17 residues. Germline V gives CDR1 MDHEN, CDR2 SYDVKM. Full variable domain (rest looked up from reference TRBV28 and TRBJ2-5): DVKVTQSSRYLVKRTGEKVFLECVQDMDHENMFWYRQDPGLGLRLIYFSYDVKMKEKGDIPEGYSVSREKKERFSLILESASTNQTSMYLCASSLLTSGRPRETQYFGPGTRLLVL.

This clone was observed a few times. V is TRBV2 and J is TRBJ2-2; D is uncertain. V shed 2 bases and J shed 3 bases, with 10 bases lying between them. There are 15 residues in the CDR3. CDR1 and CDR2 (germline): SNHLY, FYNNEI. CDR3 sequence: CASSEKLGHTGELFF. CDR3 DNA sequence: TGTGCCAGCAGTGAAAAGCTAGGCCACACCGGGGAGCTGTTTTTT.

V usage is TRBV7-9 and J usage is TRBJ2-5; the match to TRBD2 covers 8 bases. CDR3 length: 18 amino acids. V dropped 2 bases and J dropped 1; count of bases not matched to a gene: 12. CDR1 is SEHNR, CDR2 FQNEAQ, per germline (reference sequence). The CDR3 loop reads CASSLRGGAGGLQETQYF. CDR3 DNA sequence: TGTGCCAGCAGCTTAAGGGGGGGGGCGGGGGGCCTCCAAGAGACCCAGTACTTC.

The CDR3 DNA follows: TGTGCCAGCAGTTTATCATGGGGCGCTGGAAACACCATATATTTT. Encoded protein: CASSLSWGAGNTIYF. The rearrangement links TRBV27 to TRBJ1-3, with D perhaps TRBD1 (5 bases). V was trimmed by 0 bases and J by 2 bases, leaving 8 bases between them. The CDR3 has 15 amino acids. CDR1 is MNHEY and CDR2 is SMNVEV in the germline V gene (reference sequence).

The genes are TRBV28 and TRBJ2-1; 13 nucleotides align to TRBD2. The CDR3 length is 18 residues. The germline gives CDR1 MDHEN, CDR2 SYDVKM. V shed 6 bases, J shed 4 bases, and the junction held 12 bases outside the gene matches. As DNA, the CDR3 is TGTGCCAGCAGACAGCATCGAAGGACTAGCGGGAGATACAATGAGCAGTTCTTC. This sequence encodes CASRQHRRTSGRYNEQFF.

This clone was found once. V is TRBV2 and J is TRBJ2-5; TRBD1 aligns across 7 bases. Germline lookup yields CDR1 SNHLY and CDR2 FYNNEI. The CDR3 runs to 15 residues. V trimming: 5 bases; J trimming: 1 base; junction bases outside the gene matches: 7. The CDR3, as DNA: TGTGCCAGCAGTCTGTTGACAGGGACCCAAGAGACCCAGTACTTC. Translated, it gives CASSLLTGTQETQYF.

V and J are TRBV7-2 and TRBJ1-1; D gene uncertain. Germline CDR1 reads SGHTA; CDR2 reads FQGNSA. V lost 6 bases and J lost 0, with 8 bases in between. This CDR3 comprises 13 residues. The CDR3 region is CASRSSLNTEAFF. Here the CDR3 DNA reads TGTGCCAGCAGGTCCAGTTTGAACACTGAAGCTTTCTTT.

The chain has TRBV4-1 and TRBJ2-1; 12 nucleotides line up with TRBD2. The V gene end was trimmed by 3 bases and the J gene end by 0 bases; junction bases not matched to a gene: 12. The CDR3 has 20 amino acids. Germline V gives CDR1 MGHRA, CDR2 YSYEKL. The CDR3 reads CASSHIGLAGGPSSYNEQFF. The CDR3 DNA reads TGCGCCAGCAGCCATATCGGGCTAGCGGGGGGGCCGAGCTCCTACAATGAGCAGTTCTTC.

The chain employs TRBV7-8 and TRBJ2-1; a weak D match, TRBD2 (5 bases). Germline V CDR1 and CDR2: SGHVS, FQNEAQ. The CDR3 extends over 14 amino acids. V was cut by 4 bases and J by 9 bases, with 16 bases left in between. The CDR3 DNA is TGTGCCAGCAGCTCCCTTTGGGTCGGAGGTGAGCAGTTCTTC. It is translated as CASSSLWVGGEQFF.

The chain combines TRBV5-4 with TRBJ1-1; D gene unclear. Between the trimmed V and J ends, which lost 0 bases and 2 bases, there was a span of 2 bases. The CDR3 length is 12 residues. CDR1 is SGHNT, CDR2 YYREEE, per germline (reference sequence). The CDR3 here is CASSLANTEAFF. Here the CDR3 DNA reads TGTGCCAGCAGCTTGGCAAACACTGAAGCTTTCTTT. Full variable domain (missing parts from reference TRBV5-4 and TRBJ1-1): ETGVTQSPTHLIKTRGQQVTLRCSSQSGHNTVSWYQQALGQGPQFIFQYYREEENGRGNFPPRFSGLQFPNYSSELNVNALELDDSALYLCASSLANTEAFFGQGTRLTVV.

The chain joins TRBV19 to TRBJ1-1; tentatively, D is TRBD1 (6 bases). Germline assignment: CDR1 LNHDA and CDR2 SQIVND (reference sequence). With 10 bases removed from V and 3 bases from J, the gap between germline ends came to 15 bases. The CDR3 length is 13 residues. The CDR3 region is CATQGSLHTEAFF. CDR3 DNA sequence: TGTGCCACACAGGGTTCTTTGCACACTGAAGCTTTCTTT.

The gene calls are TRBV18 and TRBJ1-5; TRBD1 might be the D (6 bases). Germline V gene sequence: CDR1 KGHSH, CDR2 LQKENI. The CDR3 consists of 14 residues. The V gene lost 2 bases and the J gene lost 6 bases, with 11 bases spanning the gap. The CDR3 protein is CASSPTTGSQPQHF. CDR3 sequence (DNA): TGTGCCAGCTCACCAACCACAGGGAGTCAGCCCCAGCATTTT.

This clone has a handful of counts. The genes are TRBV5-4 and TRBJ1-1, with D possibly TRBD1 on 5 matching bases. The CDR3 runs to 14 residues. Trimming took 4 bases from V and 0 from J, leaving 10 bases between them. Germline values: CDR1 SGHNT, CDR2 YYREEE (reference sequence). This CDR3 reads CASSPQGMNTEAFF. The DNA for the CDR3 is TGTGCCAGCAGCCCGCAGGGCATGAACACTGAAGCTTTCTTT.

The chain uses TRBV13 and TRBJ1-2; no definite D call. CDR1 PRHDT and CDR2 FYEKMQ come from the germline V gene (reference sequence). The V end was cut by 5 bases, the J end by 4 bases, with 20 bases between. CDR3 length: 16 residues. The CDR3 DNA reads TGTGCCAGCAGCCTCCCGGACCGCCTTAGCGGCTATGGCTACACCTTC. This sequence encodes CASSLPDRLSGYGYTF.

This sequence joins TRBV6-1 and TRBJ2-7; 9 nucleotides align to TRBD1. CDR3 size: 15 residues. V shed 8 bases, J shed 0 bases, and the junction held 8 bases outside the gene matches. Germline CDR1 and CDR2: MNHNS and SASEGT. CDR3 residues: CASYNRGRSSYEQYF. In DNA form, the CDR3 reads TGTGCCAGCTACAACAGGGGGCGAAGCTCCTACGAGCAGTACTTC.

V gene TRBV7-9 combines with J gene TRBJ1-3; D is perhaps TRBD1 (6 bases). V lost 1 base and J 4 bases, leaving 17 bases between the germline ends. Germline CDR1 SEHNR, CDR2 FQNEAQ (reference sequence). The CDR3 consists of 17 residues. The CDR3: CASSLVLTGTTGNTIYF. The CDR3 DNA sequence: TGTGCCAGCAGCTTAGTACTCACCGGGACAACCGGAAACACCATATATTTT.

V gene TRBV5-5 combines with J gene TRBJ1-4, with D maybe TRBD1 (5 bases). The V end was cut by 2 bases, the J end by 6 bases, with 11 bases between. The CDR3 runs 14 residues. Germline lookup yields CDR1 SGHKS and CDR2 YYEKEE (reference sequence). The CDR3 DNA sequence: TGTGCCAGCAGCTTCTGGAGGGGAGATGAAAAACTGTTTTTT. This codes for CASSFWRGDEKLFF.

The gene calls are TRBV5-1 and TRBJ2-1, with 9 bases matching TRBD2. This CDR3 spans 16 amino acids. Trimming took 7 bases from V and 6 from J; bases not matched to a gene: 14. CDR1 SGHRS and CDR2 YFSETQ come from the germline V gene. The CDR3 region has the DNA TGCGCCAGCGCCTCCTGGGGACTAGCTGGTATCAATGAGCAGTTCTTC. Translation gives CASASWGLAGINEQFF.

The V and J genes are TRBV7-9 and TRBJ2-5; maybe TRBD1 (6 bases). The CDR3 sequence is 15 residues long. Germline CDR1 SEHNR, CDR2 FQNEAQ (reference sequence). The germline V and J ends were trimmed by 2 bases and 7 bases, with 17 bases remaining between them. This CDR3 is CASSLSLGDKRTQYF. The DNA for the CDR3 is TGTGCCAGCAGCTTATCTTTAGGGGACAAGCGGACCCAGTACTTC.

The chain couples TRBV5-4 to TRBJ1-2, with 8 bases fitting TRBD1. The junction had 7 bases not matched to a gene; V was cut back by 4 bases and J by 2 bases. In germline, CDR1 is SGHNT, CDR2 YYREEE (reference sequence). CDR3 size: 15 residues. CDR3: CASSPRQGKNYGYTF. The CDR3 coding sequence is TGTGCCAGCAGCCCACGACAGGGGAAGAACTATGGCTACACCTTC. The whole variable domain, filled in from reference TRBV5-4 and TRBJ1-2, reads ETGVTQSPTHLIKTRGQQVTLRCSSQSGHNTVSWYQQALGQGPQFIFQYYREEENGRGNFPPRFSGLQFPNYSSELNVNALELDDSALYLCASSPRQGKNYGYTFGSGTRLTVV.

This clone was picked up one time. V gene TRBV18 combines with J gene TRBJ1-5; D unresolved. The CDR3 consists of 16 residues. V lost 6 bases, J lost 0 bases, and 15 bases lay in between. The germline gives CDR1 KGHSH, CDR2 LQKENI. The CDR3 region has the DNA TGTGCCAGCTCTCTATCACGGGTAATTAGCAATCAGCCCCAGCATTTT. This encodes CASSLSRVISNQPQHF.

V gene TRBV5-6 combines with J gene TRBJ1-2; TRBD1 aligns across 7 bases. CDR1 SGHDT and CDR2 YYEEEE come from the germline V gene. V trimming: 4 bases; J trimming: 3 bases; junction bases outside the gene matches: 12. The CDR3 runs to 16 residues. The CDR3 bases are TGTGCCAGCAGCCCGGAACTGACAGGGAGCTACTATGGCTACACCTTC. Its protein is CASSPELTGSYYGYTF.

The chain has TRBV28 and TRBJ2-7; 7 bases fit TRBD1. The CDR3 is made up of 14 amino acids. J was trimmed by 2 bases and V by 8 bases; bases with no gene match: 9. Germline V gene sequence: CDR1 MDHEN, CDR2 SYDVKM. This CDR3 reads CASAGPGGPYEQYF. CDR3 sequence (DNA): TGTGCCAGCGCCGGACCAGGGGGTCCCTACGAGCAGTACTTC. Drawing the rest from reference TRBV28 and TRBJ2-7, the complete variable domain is DVKVTQSSRYLVKRTGEKVFLECVQDMDHENMFWYRQDPGLGLRLIYFSYDVKMKEKGDIPEGYSVSREKKERFSLILESASTNQTSMYLCASAGPGGPYEQYFGPGTRLTVT.

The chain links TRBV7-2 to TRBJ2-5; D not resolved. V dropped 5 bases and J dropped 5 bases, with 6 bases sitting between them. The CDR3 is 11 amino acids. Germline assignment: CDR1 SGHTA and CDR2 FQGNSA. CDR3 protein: CASSIEETQYF. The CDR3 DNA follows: TGTGCCAGCAGCATCGAGGAGACCCAGTACTTC.

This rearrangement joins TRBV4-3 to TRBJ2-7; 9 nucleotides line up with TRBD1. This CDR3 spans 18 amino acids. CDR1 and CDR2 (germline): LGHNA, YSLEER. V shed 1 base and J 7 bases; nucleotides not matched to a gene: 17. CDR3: CASSQGAPPGTGYREQYV. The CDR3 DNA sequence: TGCGCCAGCAGCCAAGGGGCCCCGCCCGGGACAGGGTATCGGGAGCAGTACGTC.

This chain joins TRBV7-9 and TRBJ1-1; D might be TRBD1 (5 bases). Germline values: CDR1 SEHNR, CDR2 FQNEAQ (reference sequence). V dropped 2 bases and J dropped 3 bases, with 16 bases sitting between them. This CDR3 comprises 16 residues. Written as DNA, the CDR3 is TGTGCCAGCAGCTTAAGTCTCAGGGAGGGACACACTGAAGCTTTCTTT. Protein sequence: CASSLSLREGHTEAFF. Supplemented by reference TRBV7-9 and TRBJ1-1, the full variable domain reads DTGVSQNPRHKITKRGQNVTFRCDPISEHNRLYWYRQTLGQGPEFLTYFQNEAQLEKSRLLSDRFSAERPKGSFSTLEIQRTEQGDSAMYLCASSLSLREGHTEAFFGQGTRLTVV.

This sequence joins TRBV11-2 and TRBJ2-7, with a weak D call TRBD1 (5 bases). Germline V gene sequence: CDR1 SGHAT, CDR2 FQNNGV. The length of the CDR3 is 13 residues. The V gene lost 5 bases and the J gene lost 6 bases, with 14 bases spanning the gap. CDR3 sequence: CASSPNAGSEQYF. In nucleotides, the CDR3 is TGTGCCAGCAGCCCGAATGCAGGGTCCGAGCAGTACTTC.

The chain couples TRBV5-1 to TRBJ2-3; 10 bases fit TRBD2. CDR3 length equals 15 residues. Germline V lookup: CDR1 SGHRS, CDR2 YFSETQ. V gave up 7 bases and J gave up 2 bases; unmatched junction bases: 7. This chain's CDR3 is CASRPGTSVTDTQYF. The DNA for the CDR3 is TGCGCCAGCCGTCCCGGGACTAGCGTCACAGATACGCAGTATTTT.